The 30 T cell receptor beta chains given below trace back to one sample, sequenced in a study of blood T cell repertoires in COVID-19. Assay used: immunoSEQ multiplex PCR; TCRdb lists only in-frame clones, some missing. The data contain about 250,000 clones, 65% to 85% of them singletons. What was sequenced was peripheral blood. These receptors were collected from a man aged 40-50 years with active or convalescent COVID-19.

This clone was detected once. The V call is TRBV19, the J call TRBJ2-3; 10 bases map to TRBD1. The CDR3 has 16 amino acids. The germline gives CDR1 LNHDA, CDR2 SQIVND (reference sequence). V shed 3 bases and J 3 bases; nucleotides not matched to a gene: 6. The CDR3 is CASSMGQGHVTDTQYF. As DNA, the CDR3 is TGTGCCAGTAGTATGGGACAGGGGCACGTAACAGATACGCAGTATTTT.

The chain uses TRBV11-2 and TRBJ2-1, with D perhaps TRBD2 (6 bases). With 5 bases removed from V and 6 bases from J, the gap between germline ends came to 14 bases. CDR1 is SGHAT, CDR2 FQNNGV, per germline. The CDR3 is 14 amino acids. The CDR3 DNA follows: TGTGCCAGCAGCCACGCCGCGGGGCCCAATGAGCAGTTCTTC. This translates into CASSHAAGPNEQFF. The full variable domain, completed using reference TRBV11-2 and TRBJ2-1, is EAGVAQSPRYKIIEKRQSVAFWCNPISGHATLYWYQQILGQGPKLLIQFQNNGVVDDSQLPKDRFSAERLKGVDSTLKIQPAKLEDSAVYLCASSHAAGPNEQFFGPGTRLTVL.

This chain joins TRBV9 and TRBJ2-1; maybe TRBD2 (6 bases). The germline V and J ends were trimmed by 0 bases and 5 bases, with 12 bases remaining between them. Germline V gene data show CDR1 as SGDLS and CDR2 as YYNGEE. This CDR3 is 15 amino acids long. The CDR3 DNA reads as TGTGCCAGCAGCGTAGGGGGACTTACCCACAATGAGCAGTTCTTC. Amino acids: CASSVGGLTHNEQFF.

This chain links TRBV7-2 with TRBJ1-3; TRBD1 agrees at 8 bases. V shed 7 bases and J 4 bases; nucleotides not matched to a gene: 6. The CDR3 contains 14 residues. Looked up from germline, CDR1 is SGHTA and CDR2 is FQGNSA. The CDR3 DNA sequence: TGTGCCAGCAACCCGACAGGGGCCGGAAACACCATATATTTT. As protein: CASNPTGAGNTIYF.

The chain has TRBV3-1 (or the pseudogene TRBV3-2) and TRBJ2-3; possibly TRBD2 for D (5 bases). V was trimmed by 4 bases and J by 11 bases, leaving 13 bases between them. From germline, CDR1 is LGHDT and CDR2 YNNKEL (reference sequence). This CDR3 has 12 residues. For the CDR3, the DNA is TGTGCCAGCAGCCTCCAAGGGAGAGAGCAGTATTTT. It is translated as CASSLQGREQYF.

V and J are TRBV27 and TRBJ1-2; D not resolved. There are 13 residues in the CDR3. CDR1 MNHEY and CDR2 SMNVEV come from the germline V gene (reference sequence). V lost 6 bases to trimming and J lost 8 bases, with 16 bases between them. CDR3 sequence: CASSRRTSGGYTF. CDR3 bases: TGTGCCAGCAGCCGAAGGACTTCTGGCGGCTACACCTTC.

This clone counts as medium-sized. The rearrangement joins TRBV12-3 or TRBV12-4 to TRBJ1-2, with TRBD1 identical over 7 bases. The CDR3 loop spans 13 amino acids. J gave up 6 bases and V 3 bases, and 4 bases lay outside the gene matches. The CDR3 loop is CASSFGRGNGYTF. The CDR3 DNA is TGTGCCAGCAGTTTCGGCAGGGGGAATGGCTACACCTTC.

The chain recombines TRBV7-2 with TRBJ2-2; TRBD1 matches 9 bases. Trimming took 4 bases from V and 6 from J; bases not matched to a gene: 9. CDR1 is SGHTA and CDR2 is FQGNSA in the germline V gene. CDR3 length: 16 residues. This CDR3 reads CASSSTGGGWSGELFF. The DNA for the CDR3 is TGTGCCAGCAGCTCAACAGGGGGCGGGTGGTCCGGGGAGCTGTTTTTT. The full variable domain, with the rest looked up from reference TRBV7-2 and TRBJ2-2, is GAGVSQSPSNKVTEKGKDVELRCDPISGHTALYWYRQSLGQGLEFLIYFQGNSAPDKSGLPSDRFSAERTGGSVSTLTIQRTQQEDSAVYLCASSSTGGGWSGELFFGEGSRLTVL.

The chain recombines TRBV7-9 with TRBJ2-7, with 14 bases fitting TRBD2. CDR1 and CDR2 (germline): SEHNR, FQNEAQ (reference sequence). The CDR3 is made up of 18 amino acids. V shed 4 bases, J shed 6 bases, and the junction held 14 bases outside the gene matches. CDR3 in DNA: TGTGCCAGCAGCTCTAGTGTAGGGACTAGCGGGAGTCGTGGCGAGCAGTACTTC. Protein product: CASSSSVGTSGSRGEQYF.

The J gene is TRBJ1-1, the V gene TRBV7-6; 7 bases line up with TRBD1. The germline V gene has CDR1 SGHVS and CDR2 FNYEAQ. The CDR3 covers 15 residues. With V trimmed by 3 bases and J by 4 bases, 8 bases remained unmatched. The CDR3 sequence: CASSFGEPGGTEAFF. The CDR3 DNA reads as TGTGCCAGCAGCTTCGGAGAACCAGGGGGCACTGAAGCTTTCTTT.

The chain has TRBV6-6 and TRBJ2-3; 9 bases map to TRBD2. The CDR3 consists of 16 residues. V shed 6 bases and J 2 bases; nucleotides not matched to a gene: 9. Germline loops: CDR1 MNHNY, CDR2 SVGAGI (reference sequence). CDR3 DNA sequence: TGTGCCAGCAGACGAGCGGGGGGCCGTGACACAGATACGCAGTATTTT. It yields the protein CASRRAGGRDTDTQYF.

The J gene is TRBJ1-5, the V gene TRBV19; D gene ambiguous. This CDR3 has 15 amino acids. Germline loops: CDR1 LNHDA, CDR2 SQIVND (reference sequence). V lost 3 bases to trimming and J lost 2 bases, with 11 bases between them. The CDR3 reads CASSMVPGGNQPQHF. The CDR3 DNA is TGTGCCAGTAGTATGGTCCCGGGTGGCAATCAGCCCCAGCATTTT.

The chain recombines TRBV29-1 with TRBJ1-1; 7 bases map to TRBD1. CDR1 SQVTM and CDR2 ANQGSEA come from the germline V gene. There are 13 residues in the CDR3. V lost 5 bases to trimming and J lost 0 bases; unmatched junction nucleotides: 3. The CDR3 reads CSVRQGVNTEAFF. CDR3 nucleotides: TGCAGCGTTCGACAGGGAGTGAACACTGAAGCTTTCTTT.

The V call is TRBV24-1, the J call TRBJ2-6; tentatively, D is TRBD2 (5 bases). V was clipped by 5 bases and J by 10 bases, with 14 bases between them. This CDR3 is built from 14 residues. Per germline, CDR1 KGHDR and CDR2 SFDVKD. This CDR3 is CATSAADWTNVLTF. Here the CDR3 DNA reads TGTGCCACCAGTGCCGCCGACTGGACTAACGTCCTGACTTTC.

The chain recombines TRBV7-9 with TRBJ1-5; D unresolved. Germline CDR1 SEHNR, CDR2 FQNEAQ (reference sequence). CDR3 size: 12 residues. The V and J ends lost 1 base and 12 bases respectively, with 10 bases between them. This chain's CDR3 is CASSLEYGGQHF. CDR3 nucleotide sequence: TGTGCCAGCAGCTTAGAATACGGAGGCCAGCATTTT.

The J gene is TRBJ1-6, the V gene TRBV10-3, with 8 positions matching TRBD1. CDR1 and CDR2 from the germline V gene are ENHRY and SYGVKD. V lost 4 bases and J lost 11; bases outside the gene matches: 4. The CDR3 length is 13 residues. The CDR3 region has the DNA TGTGCCATCAGTGCAGGGGGCACGGCACCCCTCCACTTT. Amino acid sequence: CAISAGGTAPLHF.

The chain links TRBV5-1 to TRBJ1-1, with 8 bases matching TRBD1. J lost 3 bases, V lost 5 bases, and 12 bases had no gene match. This CDR3 is built from 16 residues. Per germline, CDR1 SGHRS and CDR2 YFSETQ. DNA of the CDR3: TGCGCCAGCAGGCCTCCACAGGGGGGGTTTGACACTGAAGCTTTCTTT. It yields the protein CASRPPQGGFDTEAFF.

The chain is built from TRBV7-2 and TRBJ1-6, with a possible D match to TRBD1 (5 bases). Germline V gene lookup returns CDR1 SGHTA and CDR2 FQGNSA. V was clipped by 5 bases and J by 10 bases, with 12 bases between them. The CDR3 loop spans 13 amino acids. As DNA, the CDR3 is TGTGCCAGCAGCGCGGGGGAGGGCTCACCCCTCCACTTT. Its translation: CASSAGEGSPLHF.

The V gene is TRBV30, the J gene TRBJ1-4; D might be TRBD1 (5 bases). Trimming stripped 2 bases from V and 5 bases from J, with 12 bases between. In germline, CDR1 is GTSNPN, CDR2 SVGIG (reference sequence). CDR3 length: 14 residues. The CDR3: CAWSYDSNNEKLFF. Written as DNA, the CDR3 is TGTGCCTGGAGTTACGACAGTAACAATGAAAAACTGTTTTTT.

This rearrangement joins TRBV21-1 to TRBJ2-2; no DNA check was done on the table's D call, TRBD2. TRBV21-1 is annotated as a pseudogene. The CDR3 loop spans 23 amino acids. The CDR3 protein is CASSKYRWGSGRKRTLNTGELFF. CDR3 bases: TGTGCCAGCAGCAAGTATCGGTGGGGAAGCGGCAGGAAAAGAACACTGAACACCGGGGAGCTGTTTTTT.

V is TRBV5-5 and J is TRBJ2-7; 12 nucleotides match TRBD1. This CDR3 is 19 amino acids long. The V segment lost 4 bases and the J segment 2 bases; nucleotides outside the gene matches: 16. Germline V lookup: CDR1 SGHKS, CDR2 YYEKEE (reference sequence). The CDR3 here is CASSPLFGGGTGGPYEQYF. CDR3 DNA: TGTGCCAGCAGCCCCCTATTCGGGGGAGGGACAGGGGGCCCCTACGAGCAGTACTTC.

The chain carries TRBV6-5 and TRBJ2-7; D not certain. Germline V gives CDR1 MNHEY, CDR2 SVGAGI. The V gene lost 5 bases and the J gene lost 0 bases, with 14 bases spanning the gap. This CDR3 contains 15 residues. CDR3 protein: CASSTRVPSSYEQYF. Written as DNA, the CDR3 is TGTGCCAGCAGTACCCGGGTCCCGAGCTCCTACGAGCAGTACTTC.

The rearrangement links TRBV25-1 to TRBJ2-1; 11 bases map to TRBD1. Germline CDR1 MGHDK, CDR2 SYGVNS. The CDR3 contains 15 residues. V shed 6 bases, J shed 8 bases, and the junction held 9 bases outside the gene matches. The CDR3 reads CASRENRDRGDEQFF. In DNA form, the CDR3 reads TGTGCCAGCAGAGAAAACCGGGACAGGGGGGATGAGCAGTTCTTC.

CDR3 DNA sequence: TGTGCCAGCAGGGGGGGATGGACAGATACGCAGTATTTT. As protein: CASRGGWTDTQYF. This chain joins TRBV2 and TRBJ2-3; the D gene is possibly TRBD2 (6 bases). The germline V gene encodes CDR1 SNHLY and CDR2 FYNNEI. The CDR3 sequence is 13 residues long. V was pared by 6 bases and J by 3 bases, with 10 bases between.

This chain connects TRBV5-4 to TRBJ2-3; the match to TRBD2 covers 9 bases. J gave up 1 base and V 0 bases, and 0 bases lay outside the gene matches. The CDR3 length is 15 residues. Germline assignment: CDR1 SGHNT and CDR2 YYREEE (reference sequence). CDR3 sequence (DNA): TGTGCCAGCAGCTTGGAGCGGGAGGGCACAGATACGCAGTATTTT. Its protein is CASSLEREGTDTQYF.

As to this clone: Other nucleotide sequences in the sample specify the same CDR3. J is TRBJ1-5 and V is TRBV19, with D perhaps matching TRBD1 (5 bases). The V end was cut by 6 bases, the J end by 6 bases, with 9 bases between. Germline V CDR1 and CDR2: LNHDA, SQIVND (reference sequence). The CDR3 runs 12 residues. The CDR3, as DNA: TGTGCCAGTAGCCCCCAGGGTCAGCCCCAGCATTTT. It encodes CASSPQGQPQHF.

The chain carries TRBV9 and TRBJ1-6; D is undetermined. The CDR3 runs to 13 residues. V was pared by 4 bases and J by 13 bases, with 15 bases between. Germline V CDR1 and CDR2: SGDLS, YYNGEE. CDR3 protein: CASSLSPSSPLHF. The CDR3 region has the DNA TGTGCCAGCAGCCTAAGTCCGAGCTCGCCCCTCCACTTT.

V is TRBV11-2 and J is TRBJ1-1; a possible D gene is TRBD1 (6 bases). With 5 bases removed from V and 3 bases from J, the gap between germline ends came to 10 bases. Germline V CDR1 and CDR2: SGHAT, FQNNGV. This CDR3 region has 13 residues. The chain's CDR3 is CASSQGTYTEAFF. As DNA, the CDR3 is TGTGCCAGCAGCCAGGGGACGTACACTGAAGCTTTCTTT.

The chain couples TRBV6-5 to TRBJ2-4; D is perhaps TRBD1 (5 bases). The germline gives CDR1 MNHEY, CDR2 SVGAGI. V lost 6 bases and J 9 bases, leaving 15 bases between the germline ends. The CDR3 length is 13 residues. CDR3 protein: CASRQTEGGIQYF. CDR3 sequence (DNA): TGTGCCAGCAGGCAGACAGAAGGCGGCATTCAGTACTTC.

This clone showed up just a few times. The chain is built from TRBV6-5 and TRBJ1-1; 8 bases align to TRBD1. CDR1 and CDR2 (germline): MNHEY, SVGAGI. The V segment lost 5 bases and the J segment 1 base; nucleotides outside the gene matches: 3. The CDR3 has 14 residues. The CDR3 is CASSLGQGNTEAFF. Written as DNA, the CDR3 is TGTGCCAGCAGTCTAGGACAGGGGAACACTGAAGCTTTCTTT.